This T cell receptor (beta chain) was captured in a study of T cells in narcolepsy. Study-wide results and limits: Healthy controls reportedly lacked the autoreactive clonotypes serially found in patients' blood. Same-patient CSF and blood CD4+ T cell clonotypes included HCRT-specific and TRIB2-specific autoreactive ones.

The CDR3 contains 11 residues. The germline gives CDR1 SGHKS, CDR2 YYEKEE (reference sequence). A note on this clone: What it recognizes is unknown. The junction departs from germline at one end; a sequencing error may be responsible.

The repertoire was sequenced with immunoSEQ multiplex PCR; TCRdb's copy has only in-frame clones and lacks some. Here the sample spans 30,000 to 40,000 clones, roughly 90% being singletons. The TCR originated in a human donor with narcolepsy. The chain couples TRBV5-5 to TRBJ1-1; D unclear. Sequencing used CD45RA- memory CD4+ T cells from PBMCs. The CDR3, as DNA: TGTGCCAGCAGCCTGAAAACTGAAGCTTTCTTT. Translating gives CASSLKTEAFF.